Following are 8 T cell receptor beta chains from one sample sequenced in a study of graft-versus-host responses after intestinal transplantation. These TCRs' antigens remain unknown. Here immunoSEQ multiplex PCR was the method, and the copy in TCRdb shows in-frame clones only, minus some. This table has about 94,000 clones, over 75% appearing once. This sample comprised unstimulated CD8+ T cells sorted from spleen or lymph node cells, obtained before intestinal transplant. The receptors were gathered from a human donor who received an intestinal transplant.

The CDR3 reads CASSPPWREGLETQYF. Written as DNA, the CDR3 is TGCGCCAGCAGCCCCCCCTGGCGGGAGGGCCTAGAGACCCAGTACTTC. The chain joins TRBV4-1 to TRBJ2-5; 9 bases line up with TRBD2. The trim removed 4 bases at V and 4 bases at J, leaving 10 bases unmatched. The CDR3 contains 16 residues. Per the germline V gene, CDR1 is MGHRA and CDR2 is YSYEKL.

The chain combines TRBV28 with TRBJ2-7; D is perhaps TRBD2 (5 bases). The germline V gene has CDR1 MDHEN and CDR2 SYDVKM. The CDR3 is made up of 15 amino acids. Trimming stripped 2 bases from V and 2 bases from J, with 13 bases between. CDR3: CASSLPTSLTYEQYF. The CDR3 nucleotides are TGTGCCAGCAGTTTACCCACTAGTTTGACCTACGAGCAGTACTTC.

The rearrangement joins TRBV5-8 to TRBJ2-7; 8 bases are a match to TRBD2. The CDR3 is 13 residues long. The J segment lost 1 base and the V segment lost 6 bases, leaving 3 bases of the junction unmatched. From germline, CDR1 is SGHTS and CDR2 YDEGEE. The CDR3 spells CASNGRGSYEQYF. In DNA, the CDR3 is TGTGCCAGCAACGGGAGGGGGTCCTACGAGCAGTACTTC.

The chain is built from TRBV9 and TRBJ2-7; 7 bases match TRBD2. With V trimmed by 0 bases and J by 2 bases, 14 bases remained unmatched. CDR1 SGDLS and CDR2 YYNGEE come from the germline V gene. The CDR3 consists of 18 residues. CDR3 DNA sequence: TGTGCCAGCAGCGTAGGCCCCCTGGCGGGAGCGCTTACCTACGAGCAGTACTTC. As protein: CASSVGPLAGALTYEQYF. Complete variable domain (other parts from reference TRBV9 and TRBJ2-7): DSGVTQTPKHLITATGQRVTLRCSPRSGDLSVYWYQQSLDQGLQFLIQYYNGEERAKGNILERFSAQQFPDLHSELNLSSLELGDSALYFCASSVGPLAGALTYEQYFGPGTRLTVT.

The V gene is TRBV29-1, the J gene TRBJ2-7; 7 nucleotides match TRBD1. Germline V lookup: CDR1 SQVTM, CDR2 ANQGSEA. The junction had 6 bases not matched to a gene; V was cut back by 6 bases and J by 4 bases. The CDR3 extends over 12 amino acids. CDR3 bases: TGCAGCGTGGGGGACAGCCTTTACGAGCAGTACTTC. Protein product: CSVGDSLYEQYF.

The rearrangement links TRBV9 to TRBJ2-2, with 7 bases identical to TRBD2. Germline lookup yields CDR1 SGDLS and CDR2 YYNGEE. After removal of 4 bases from V and 0 bases from J, the junction contained 9 bases not matched to a gene. CDR3 length: 17 amino acids. The CDR3, as DNA: TGTGCCAGCAGCATCTGGGGTCTAGCGGCGAACACCGGGGAGCTGTTTTTT. Residues: CASSIWGLAANTGELFF.

The chain uses TRBV5-1 and TRBJ2-1; the D gene is possibly TRBD1 (6 bases). V dropped 0 bases and J dropped 2 bases, with 33 bases sitting between them. Looked up from germline, CDR1 is SGHRS and CDR2 is YFSETQ. This CDR3 comprises 23 residues. The DNA for the CDR3 is TGCGCCAGCAGCTTGGAGGGGCTGACAGGCATAGAATTCATTATCAGCCCCTACAATGAGCAGTTCTTC. Protein sequence: CASSLEGLTGIEFIISPYNEQFF.

The genes are TRBV27 and TRBJ1-2, with 9 bases lining up with TRBD1. Trimming at V came to 6 bases and at J to 6 bases, leaving 8 bases not matched to a gene. CDR1 and CDR2 (germline): MNHEY, SMNVEV (reference sequence). The CDR3 spans 14 residues. For the CDR3, the DNA is TGTGCCAGCAGGGGACAGGGAGGAACAGATGGCTACACCTTC. Translation gives CASRGQGGTDGYTF.